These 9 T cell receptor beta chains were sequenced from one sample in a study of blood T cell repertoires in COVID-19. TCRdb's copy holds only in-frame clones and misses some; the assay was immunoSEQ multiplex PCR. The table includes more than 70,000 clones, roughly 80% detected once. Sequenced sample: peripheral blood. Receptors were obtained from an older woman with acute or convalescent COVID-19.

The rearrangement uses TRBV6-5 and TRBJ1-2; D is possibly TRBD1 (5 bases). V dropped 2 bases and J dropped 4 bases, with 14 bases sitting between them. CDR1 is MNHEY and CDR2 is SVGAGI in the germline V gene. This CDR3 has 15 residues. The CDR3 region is CASSYRLDSSYGYTF. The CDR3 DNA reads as TGTGCCAGCAGTTACCGCTTAGACAGCAGCTATGGCTACACCTTC.

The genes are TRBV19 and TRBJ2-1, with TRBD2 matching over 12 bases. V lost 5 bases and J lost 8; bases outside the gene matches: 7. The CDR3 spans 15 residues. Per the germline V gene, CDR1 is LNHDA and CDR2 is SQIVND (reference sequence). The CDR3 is CASSSSGRAIDEQFF. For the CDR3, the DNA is TGTGCCAGTAGTTCTAGCGGGAGGGCCATCGATGAGCAGTTCTTC.

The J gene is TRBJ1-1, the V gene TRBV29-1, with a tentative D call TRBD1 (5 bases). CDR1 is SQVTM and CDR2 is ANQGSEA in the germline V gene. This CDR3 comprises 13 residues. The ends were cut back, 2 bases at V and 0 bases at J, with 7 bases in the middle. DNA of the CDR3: TGCAGCGTTGAAATACAGGTGAACACTGAAGCTTTCTTT. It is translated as CSVEIQVNTEAFF.

The CDR3 region is CASSPRQGAWETQYF. The CDR3 DNA is TGTGCCAGCAGCCCTCGACAGGGGGCTTGGGAGACCCAGTACTTC. This sequence joins TRBV5-6 and TRBJ2-5; 10 nucleotides agree with TRBD1. Unmatched junction bases numbered 8, after V lost 4 bases and J lost 5 bases. The CDR3 runs 15 residues. Germline CDR1 reads SGHDT; CDR2 reads YYEEEE. Full variable domain (missing parts from reference TRBV5-6 and TRBJ2-5): DAGVTQSPTHLIKTRGQQVTLRCSPKSGHDTVSWYQQALGQGPQFIFQYYEEEERQRGNFPDRFSGHQFPNYSSELNVNALLLGDSALYLCASSPRQGAWETQYFGPGTRLLVL.

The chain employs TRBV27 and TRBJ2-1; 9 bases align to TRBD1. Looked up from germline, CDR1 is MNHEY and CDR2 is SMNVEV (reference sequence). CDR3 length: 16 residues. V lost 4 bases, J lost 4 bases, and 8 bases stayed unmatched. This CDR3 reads CASSSQFDRGYNEQFF. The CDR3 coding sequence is TGTGCCAGCAGTTCCCAATTTGACAGGGGGTACAATGAGCAGTTCTTC.

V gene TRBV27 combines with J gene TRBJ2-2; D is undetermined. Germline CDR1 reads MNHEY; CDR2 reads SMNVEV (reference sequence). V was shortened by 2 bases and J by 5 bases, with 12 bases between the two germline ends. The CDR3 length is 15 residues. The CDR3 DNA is TGTGCCAGCAGTTTAACCCCACGACATACCGGGGAGCTGTTTTTT. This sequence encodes CASSLTPRHTGELFF.

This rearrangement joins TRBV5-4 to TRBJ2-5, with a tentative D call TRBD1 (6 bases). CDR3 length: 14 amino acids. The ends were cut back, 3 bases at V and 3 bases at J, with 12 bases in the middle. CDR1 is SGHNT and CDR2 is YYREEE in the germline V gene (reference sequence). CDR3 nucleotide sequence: TGTGCCAGCAGCTCTAAAGCAGGGGAAGAGACCCAGTACTTC. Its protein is CASSSKAGEETQYF.

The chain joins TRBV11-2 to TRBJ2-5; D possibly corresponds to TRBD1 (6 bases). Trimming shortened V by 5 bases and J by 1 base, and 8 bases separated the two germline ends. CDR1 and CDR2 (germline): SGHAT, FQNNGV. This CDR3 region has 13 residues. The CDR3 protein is CASSQTGQETQYF. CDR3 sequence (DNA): TGTGCCAGCAGCCAGACAGGCCAAGAGACCCAGTACTTC.

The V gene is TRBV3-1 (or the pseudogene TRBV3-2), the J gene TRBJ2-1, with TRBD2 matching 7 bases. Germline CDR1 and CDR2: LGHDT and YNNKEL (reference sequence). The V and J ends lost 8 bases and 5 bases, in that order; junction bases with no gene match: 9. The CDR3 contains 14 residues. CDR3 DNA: TGTGCCAGCTGCGGAGAGGGACTACACAATGAGCAGTTCTTC. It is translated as CASCGEGLHNEQFF.